This T cell receptor beta chain is drawn from a study of liver allograft versus peripheral blood T cells. Study-level information: T cell receptor repertoires in transplanted livers were compared with those in recipients' peripheral blood.

Germline CDR1 MNHNS, CDR2 SASEGT. Trimming removed 7 bases from V and 4 bases from J, with 14 bases in between. The CDR3 is 15 residues long. Broader study findings: T cell receptor repertoires inside liver allografts reportedly differed from those in peripheral blood.

A single record per CDR3 protein comes from TCRdb applying MiXCR to the reads. This sample has about 13,000 distinct CDR3 sequences, with about a fifth found just once. This clonotype qualifies as medium-sized. No antigen is known for it. The TCR originated in a human patient who had a liver transplant. Some T cells may be graft donor cells. J is TRBJ1-6 and V is TRBV6-1; weak D call: TRBD1 (5 bases). In DNA, the CDR3 is TGTGCCAGCACCACCGACAGCGCTTATAATTCACCCCTCCACTTT. This encodes CASTTDSAYNSPLHF.